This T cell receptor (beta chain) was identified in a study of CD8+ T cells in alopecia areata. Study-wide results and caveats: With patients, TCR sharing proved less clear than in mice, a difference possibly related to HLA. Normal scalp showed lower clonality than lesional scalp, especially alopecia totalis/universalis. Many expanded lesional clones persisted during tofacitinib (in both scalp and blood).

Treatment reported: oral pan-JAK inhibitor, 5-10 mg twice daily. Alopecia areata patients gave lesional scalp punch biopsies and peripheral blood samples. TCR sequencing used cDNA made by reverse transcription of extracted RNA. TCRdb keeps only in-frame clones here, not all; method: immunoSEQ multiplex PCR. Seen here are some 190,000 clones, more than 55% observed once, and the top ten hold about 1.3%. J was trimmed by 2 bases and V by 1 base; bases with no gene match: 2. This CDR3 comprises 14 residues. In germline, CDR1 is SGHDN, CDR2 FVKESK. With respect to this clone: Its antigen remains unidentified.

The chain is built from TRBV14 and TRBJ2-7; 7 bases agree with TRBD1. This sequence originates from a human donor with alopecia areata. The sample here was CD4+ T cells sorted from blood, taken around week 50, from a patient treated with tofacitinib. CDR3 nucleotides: TGTGCCAGCAGCCAAGTCGGGACAGCCTACGAGCAGTACTTC. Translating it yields CASSQVGTAYEQYF. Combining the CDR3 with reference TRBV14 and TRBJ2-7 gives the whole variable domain EAGVTQFPSHSVIEKGQTVTLRCDPISGHDNLYWYRRVMGKEIKFLLHFVKESKQDESGMPNNRFLAERTGGTYSTLKVQPAELEDSGVYFCASSQVGTAYEQYFGPGTRLTVT.